The entry below gives a single T cell receptor beta chain sequence along with its context. These data come from a study of cytomegalovirus exposure and HLA in healthy donors. The donors were in the roughly 110-subject validation cohort; that cohort was separate from the roughly 730-subject first cohort. The assay was immunoSEQ multiplex PCR, and TCRdb's table has in-frame clones only and misses some. This sample yields 200,000 or so clones, of which 84% are seen a single time; 10% to 15% belongs to the top ten. V dropped 6 bases and J dropped 7 bases, with 9 bases sitting between them. This CDR3 has 12 amino acids. Germline V gene lookup returns CDR1 MDHEN and CDR2 SYDVKM.

Sequencing was performed on PBMCs. The clonotype was recovered from a woman in her twenties or thirties in good health and CMV-seropositive. This chain links TRBV28 with TRBJ2-2; D gene ambiguous. The CDR3 is CASSVQVGELFF. CDR3 in DNA: TGTGCCAGCAGCGTGCAGGTCGGGGAGCTGTTTTTT.